The 32 T cell receptor beta chains in this list originate from one sample, sequenced in a study of immune heterogeneity within non-small cell lung tumors. Genomic DNA extracted from bulk tumor tissue served as template. A total of roughly 600 ng was used per sample. Several biopsies were collected from each primary tumor during surgery. They were spaced as far apart as possible within the tumor mass. The study enrolled patients with untreated, newly diagnosed non-small cell lung cancer who underwent curative surgery. In a multiplex PCR, 32 V and 13 J primers amplified TCR beta CDR3. MiXCR was run by TCRdb on the multiplex PCR reads, yielding one entry per CDR3 protein. The sample has 7,000 to 8,000 distinct CDR3 sequences, roughly a fifth seen once; the top ten hold around 15%. Sequenced sample: lung tumor tissue. These receptors originate from a man aged 55 to 70 with non-small cell lung cancer.

This chain connects TRBV5-1 to TRBJ2-5, with D unclear. Germline values: CDR1 SGHRS, CDR2 YFSETQ. V was pared by 3 bases and J by 4 bases, with 10 bases between. The CDR3 is made up of 13 amino acids. DNA of the CDR3: TGCGCCAGCAGCTCAAGAGGATTAGAGACCCAGTACTTC. It is translated as CASSSRGLETQYF.

This clonotype is judged medium-sized (0.01 to 0.1%). The chain joins TRBV12-3 or TRBV12-4 to TRBJ2-1; 7 positions agree with TRBD1. J was trimmed by 4 bases and V by 5 bases; bases with no gene match: 8. The CDR3 spans 15 residues. CDR3 amino acids: CASSARDRIYNEQFF. CDR3 DNA: TGTGCCAGCAGTGCCAGGGACAGAATTTACAATGAGCAGTTCTTC.

This clonotype was picked up one time. A junction boundary mismatches the germline segment, possibly from a read error. The chain couples TRBV9 to TRBJ1-3; D is unresolved. The CDR3 contains 12 residues. Germline CDR1 is SGDLS and CDR2 is YYNGEE. The CDR3 coding sequence is TGTCCCAGCAGCGTAGACGGAAACACCGTATATTTT. It encodes CPSSVDGNTVYF.

By its share, this clonotype is medium-sized (0.01 to 0.1%). J is TRBJ1-6 and V is TRBV20-1; TRBD1 is a possible D gene (5 bases). The CDR3 totals 16 residues. Germline-derived CDR1 and CDR2 are DFQATT and SNEGSKA (reference sequence). With 3 bases removed from V and 4 bases from J, the gap between germline ends came to 16 bases. This chain's CDR3 is CSASPRRWGYNSPLHF. For the CDR3, the DNA is TGCAGTGCTAGCCCTAGGAGGTGGGGGTATAATTCACCCCTCCACTTT.

This clonotype is termed medium-sized. This chain connects TRBV12-3 or TRBV12-4 to TRBJ2-7, with a tentative D call TRBD1 (5 bases). CDR3 length: 14 amino acids. V was clipped by 6 bases and J by 1 base, with 13 bases between them. CDR3: CASSWTLVSYEQYF. CDR3 DNA sequence: TGTGCCAGCAGCTGGACATTGGTTTCCTACGAGCAGTACTTC.

Comment on this clonotype: This clone may be a read error of a much larger clone one base away. This rearrangement joins TRBV6-4 to TRBJ1-5; D gene uncertain. Germline V gene data show CDR1 as MRHNA and CDR2 as SNTAGT. V dropped 6 bases and J dropped 2 bases, with 11 bases sitting between them. The CDR3 is 14 amino acids. The CDR3 coding sequence is TGTGCCAGCAGGATACGGGGTTGCAATCAGCCCCAGCATTTT. Protein product: CASRIRGCNQPQHF.

This clonotype showed up many times. The CDR3 nucleotides read TGTGCCAGCAGCTTAGAAACGGGGATCTACGAGCAGTACTTC. It specifies CASSLETGIYEQYF. V gene TRBV7-9 combines with J gene TRBJ2-7; D perhaps matches TRBD2 (5 bases). This CDR3 comprises 14 residues. Trimming removed 1 base at V and 3 bases at J, with 10 bases between. The germline gives CDR1 SEHNR, CDR2 FQNEAQ (reference sequence).

In the case of this clonotype: This sequence may be a read error, since a much larger clone differs from it by one base. This chain connects TRBV9 to TRBJ2-3; a weak D match, TRBD2 (6 bases). The CDR3 runs to 14 residues. CDR1 is SGDLS and CDR2 is YYNGEE in the germline V gene. In nucleotides, the CDR3 is TGTGCCAACAGCTTACGGGAGCGGGCAGATACGCAGTATTTT. Amino acids: CANSLRERADTQYF.

By frequency in the sample, this clonotype is medium-sized. The V gene is TRBV27, the J gene TRBJ2-7; no definite D call. The CDR3 consists of 14 residues. Germline CDR1 and CDR2: MNHEY and SMNVEV (reference sequence). V gave up 2 bases and J gave up 5 bases, with 13 bases separating them. CDR3 bases: TGTGCCAGCAGTTTAAACTTCGAGATGGACGAGCAGTACTTC. Encoded protein: CASSLNFEMDEQYF.

As regards this clonotype: Being one base from a much bigger clone, this may be a read error. The CDR3 protein is CASTLSGDLGEYF. The DNA for the CDR3 is TGTGCCAGCACCCTTAGCGGGGACCTGGGGGAGTACTTC. This sequence joins TRBV5-5 and TRBJ2-7; 8 nucleotides match TRBD2. The CDR3 is 13 residues long. Germline assignment: CDR1 SGHKS and CDR2 YYEKEE (reference sequence). The ends lost 6 bases at V and 11 bases at J; junction bases unmatched: 13. The full variable domain, its missing parts supplied by reference TRBV5-5 and TRBJ2-7, is DAGVTQSPTHLIKTRGQQVTLRCSPISGHKSVSWYQQVLGQGPQFIFQYYEKEERGRGNFPDRFSARQFPNYSSELNVNALLLGDSALYLCASTLSGDLGEYFGPGTRLTVT.

The rearrangement joins TRBV7-6 to TRBJ2-5; D is perhaps TRBD2 (5 bases). This CDR3 has 15 residues. The V and J ends lost 4 bases and 9 bases respectively, with 21 bases between them. Per the germline V gene, CDR1 is SGHVS and CDR2 is FNYEAQ. Written as DNA, the CDR3 is TGTGCCAGCAGCTCCTCGGGCGGGTGTATTGATTCCCAGTACTTC. This sequence encodes CASSSSGGCIDSQYF.

This rearrangement joins TRBV10-3 to TRBJ1-1, with 9 nucleotides matching TRBD1. Germline trimming cut 4 bases from V and 4 bases from J; bases unmatched to any gene: 7. Germline V gene data show CDR1 as ENHRY and CDR2 as SYGVKD. This CDR3 spans 15 amino acids. CDR3 region: CAISGTGERGTEAFF. The DNA of the CDR3 is TGTGCCATCAGTGGGACAGGGGAGAGGGGCACTGAAGCTTTCTTT.

This clonotype was seen ten or more times. This sequence joins TRBV24-1 and TRBJ2-1; possibly TRBD2 for D (6 bases). The CDR3 consists of 16 residues. The germline V gene encodes CDR1 KGHDR and CDR2 SFDVKD. The V end was cut by 0 bases, the J end by 3 bases, with 11 bases between. The CDR3 DNA sequence: TGTGCCACCAGTGATTTGACGGGGACTGGCTACAATGAGCAGTTCTTC. It yields the protein CATSDLTGTGYNEQFF.

As concerns this clonotype: A read error may be the cause here, since a much bigger clone is one base away. V and J are TRBV7-6 and TRBJ1-6, with unresolved D. Germline assignment: CDR1 SGHVS and CDR2 FNYEAQ. This CDR3 is 16 amino acids long. The V end was cut by 5 bases, the J end by 0 bases, with 11 bases between. The CDR3 loop reads CASSLDVSSYNSPLHF. CDR3 nucleotides: TGTGCCAGCAGCCTCGATGTGAGCTCCTATAATTCACCCCTCCACTTT.

The table lists this clonotype with many counts. V usage is TRBV7-8 and J usage is TRBJ2-3; 9 bases map to TRBD2. The CDR3 contains 15 residues. The junction had 8 bases not matched to a gene; V was cut back by 5 bases and J by 5 bases. The V gene's germline CDR1 is SGHVS and CDR2 FQNEAQ. Written as DNA, the CDR3 is TGTGCCAGCAGCCCAGAAGCGGGAGGACGAGATACGCAGTATTTT. Amino acid sequence: CASSPEAGGRDTQYF.

As to this clonotype: One end of the junction fails to match germline, which may point to a read error. The V and J genes are TRBV5-1 and TRBJ2-5, with 9 bases lining up with TRBD1. Germline V gene sequence: CDR1 SGHRS, CDR2 YFSETQ. The CDR3 extends over 14 amino acids. The CDR3: CARSSGTGIETQYF. The CDR3 DNA sequence: TGCGCCAGGAGCTCCGGGACAGGGATAGAGACCCAGTACTTC.

This clonotype was recorded many times. The gene calls are TRBV11-1 and TRBJ1-1, with 7 bases fitting TRBD1. The junction had 6 bases not matched to a gene; V was cut back by 4 bases and J by 4 bases. The germline CDR1 and CDR2 sequences are SGHAT and FQDESV (reference sequence). The CDR3 consists of 14 residues. The CDR3 DNA is TGTGCCAGCAGCTCCCAGAGACAGGGCACTGAAGCTTTCTTT. Amino acids: CASSSQRQGTEAFF.

The table lists this clonotype with many counts. Here the CDR3 reads CAISEGGQGPYEQYF. The DNA for the CDR3 is TGTGCCATCAGTGAGGGGGGACAGGGTCCCTACGAGCAGTACTTC. This chain joins TRBV10-3 and TRBJ2-7; 9 nucleotides line up with TRBD1. Trimming at V came to 2 bases and at J to 2 bases, leaving 4 bases not matched to a gene. This CDR3 comprises 15 residues. In germline, CDR1 is ENHRY, CDR2 SYGVKD.

With respect to this clonotype: A much larger clonotype is one base distant, so this may be a read error. The rearrangement joins TRBV28 to TRBJ2-3, with a tentative D call TRBD1 (6 bases). CDR3 size: 13 residues. The V gene's germline CDR1 is MDHEN and CDR2 SYDVKM. The CDR3 DNA reads as TGTGCCAGCAGTTTAGGGGGCACATATACGCAGTATTTT. Translating gives CASSLGGTYTQYF.

The chain couples TRBV7-9 to TRBJ2-1; tentative D call: TRBD2 (7 bases). V was cut by 0 bases and J by 1 base, with 34 bases left in between. The CDR3 sequence is 24 residues long. Germline V gives CDR1 SEHNR, CDR2 FQNEAQ (reference sequence). The CDR3 DNA follows: TGTGCCAGCAGCTTAGCGGGGGGGGGCGCAGAGAGTGGGAGGGGTTTCGGGTCCTACAATGAGCAGTTCTTC. Translating gives CASSLAGGGAESGRGFGSYNEQFF.

In its sample, this clonotype is medium-sized (0.01 to 0.1%). The genes are TRBV4-1 and TRBJ1-5; TRBD1 is a possible D gene (6 bases). V was clipped by 0 bases and J by 6 bases, with 15 bases between them. CDR1 and CDR2 (germline): MGHRA, YSYEKL. The CDR3 runs 16 residues. The CDR3 loop reads CASSQELGAFSQPQHF. The CDR3 nucleotides are TGCGCCAGCAGCCAAGAGTTGGGGGCGTTCAGTCAGCCCCAGCATTTT.

On this clonotype: Because the CDR3 is missing its conserved closing phenylalanine or tryptophan, this is likely a read error. The chain is built from TRBV12-3 or TRBV12-4 and TRBJ1-5; D not resolved. The CDR3 runs to 13 residues. CDR3: CVSSHSRGSPQHL. In DNA, the CDR3 is TGTGTCAGCAGCCATTCCAGAGGATCACCCCAGCATCTT.

A word on this clonotype: Possible read error: a much larger clone is one base away. This chain links TRBV29-1 with TRBJ2-3; D remains unclear. The V end lost 7 bases, the J end lost 5 bases, and 10 bases lay between the germline ends. CDR1 SQVTM and CDR2 ANQGSEA come from the germline V gene. This CDR3 region has 11 residues. The CDR3 region is CSAKPGDTQYF. DNA of the CDR3: TGCAGCGCCAAACCGGGAGATACGCAGTATTTT.

This clonotype was found many times. V usage is TRBV13 and J usage is TRBJ1-3; D not resolved. Germline CDR1 and CDR2: PRHDT and FYEKMQ (reference sequence). The CDR3 is 11 residues long. Trimming pared 6 bases from V and 3 bases from J, leaving 3 bases between. CDR3 sequence: CASSLGNTIYF. The CDR3 region has the DNA TGTGCCAGCAGTCTTGGAAACACCATATATTTT. The entire variable domain, with the rest obtained from reference TRBV13 and TRBJ1-3, is as follows: AAGVIQSPRHLIKEKRETATLKCYPIPRHDTVYWYQQGPGQDPQFLISFYEKMQSDKGSIPDRFSAQQFSDYHSELNMSSLELGDSALYFCASSLGNTIYFGEGSWLTVV.

This clonotype is medium-sized in the sample. The rearrangement links TRBV11-1 to TRBJ1-1, with 7 nucleotides matching TRBD1. Germline loops: CDR1 SGHAT, CDR2 FQDESV (reference sequence). This CDR3 spans 14 amino acids. Germline trimming cut 5 bases from V and 0 bases from J; bases unmatched to any gene: 3. The CDR3 DNA follows: TGTGCCAGCAGCGTAGACAGGGTGAACACTGAAGCTTTCTTT. It is translated as CASSVDRVNTEAFF. Filled out from reference TRBV11-1 and TRBJ1-1, the complete variable domain reads EAEVAQSPRYKITEKSQAVAFWCDPISGHATLYWYRQILGQGPELLVQFQDESVVDDSQLPKDRFSAERLKGVDSTLKIQPAELGDSAMYLCASSVDRVNTEAFFGQGTRLTVV.

This clonotype is medium-sized (0.01 to 0.1%) in the sample. This rearrangement joins TRBV7-2 to TRBJ2-1; D is perhaps TRBD1 or TRBD2 (5 bases each). The CDR3 has 15 amino acids. CDR1 and CDR2 (germline): SGHTA, FQGNSA. The V end was cut by 1 base, the J end by 4 bases, with 11 bases between. DNA for the CDR3: TGTGCCAGCAGCTTAGATACGGGACGGTACAATGAGCAGTTCTTC. It encodes CASSLDTGRYNEQFF.

Concerning this clonotype: A much larger clone sits a single nucleotide away, making a read error possible. The genes are TRBV7-8 and TRBJ2-5, with D maybe TRBD1 (6 bases). CDR1 is SGHVS, CDR2 FQNEAQ, per germline. The V end was cut by 8 bases, the J end by 4 bases, with 20 bases between. The CDR3 length is 15 residues. CDR3: CASGPLGASGETQYF. CDR3 in DNA: TGTGCCAGCGGCCCACTGGGGGCTTCAGGAGAGACCCAGTACTTC.

This clonotype was detected ten times or more. This sequence joins TRBV5-5 and TRBJ2-7; D unclear. The CDR3 is 15 amino acids. V was shortened by 2 bases and J by 0 bases, with 12 bases between the two germline ends. Germline V gene data show CDR1 as SGHKS and CDR2 as YYEKEE (reference sequence). CDR3: CASSLQIGTSYEQYF. Here the CDR3 DNA reads TGTGCCAGCAGCTTACAGATCGGAACCTCCTACGAGCAGTACTTC.

This clonotype was seen only a few times. An end of the junction does not agree with germline; a read error may underlie this. This chain connects TRBV7-7 to TRBJ2-7, with D unresolved. The CDR3 has 13 residues. Germline V gene lookup returns CDR1 SSHAT and CDR2 FNYEAQ (reference sequence). The CDR3 reads CASSLSAAYEQYF. The CDR3 nucleotides are TGTGCTAGCAGCTTAAGCGCCGCCTACGAGCAGTACTTC.

This clonotype is classed as medium-sized. The chain recombines TRBV3-1 with TRBJ1-2; D is uncertain. Trimming removed 1 base at V and 5 bases at J, with 5 bases between. Germline V gives CDR1 LGHDT, CDR2 YNNKEL (reference sequence). The CDR3 sequence is 12 residues long. CDR3 DNA sequence: TGTGCCAGCAGCCAAGTAGGTTATGGCTACACCTTC. It is translated as CASSQVGYGYTF.

This clonotype is labeled medium-sized. The chain is built from TRBV12-3 or TRBV12-4 and TRBJ2-3; TRBD2 matches at 15 bases. V lost 5 bases and J lost 5; bases outside the gene matches: 5. The CDR3 totals 16 residues. DNA of the CDR3: TGTGCCAGCAGTCCACGGACTAGCGGGAGGGGAGATACGCAGTATTTT. It codes for CASSPRTSGRGDTQYF.

A word on this clonotype: With a much larger clone just one base away, this may be a read error. The V gene is TRBV20-1, the J gene TRBJ2-3; D unclear. This CDR3 has 13 amino acids. CDR1 is DFQATT, CDR2 SNEGSKA, per germline (reference sequence). The chain's CDR3 is CSARSRSTDTKYF. For the CDR3, the DNA is TGCAGTGCTCGATCCCGATCCACAGATACGAAGTATTTT.